Presented here are 8 T cell receptor beta chains from one specimen sequenced in a study of glioma-infiltrating T cells after dendritic cell vaccination (dated by TCRdb to about 2016). Library preparation was by the immunoSEQ multiplex PCR assay. Entries here come from immuneACCESS through TCRdb and include only in-frame sequences with V and J called. Some clones fail to appear in such tables; in the studies checked, an unresolved V gene covers under half of the shortfall, and the cause of the remainder is unknown. In all, the sample holds tens of thousands of clones, and around 83% of those were seen once. Of the sample, less than 7% is held by the ten largest clones. The sample's time point label, decoded: after dendritic cell vaccination, including at tumor progression/relapse. Sample: blood, taken after dendritic cell vaccination. Source of these receptors: a human donor with glioblastoma.

The chain combines TRBV7-2 with TRBJ1-5; 7 nucleotides match TRBD1. This CDR3 region has 15 residues. J gave up 5 bases and V 5 bases, and 9 bases lay outside the gene matches. The germline CDR1 and CDR2 sequences are SGHTA and FQGNSA. The CDR3 region is CASSPQTGEHQPQHF. As DNA, the CDR3 is TGTGCCAGCAGCCCCCAAACAGGGGAACATCAGCCCCAGCATTTT.

The rearrangement uses TRBV7-3 and TRBJ1-1; the D gene is possibly TRBD1 (5 bases). Germline CDR1 and CDR2: SGHTA and FQGTGA. V was cut by 2 bases and J by 1 base, with 8 bases left in between. This CDR3 region has 14 residues. CDR3 sequence: CASSLQGQNTEAFF. The CDR3 DNA reads as TGTGCCAGCAGCTTACAGGGTCAGAACACTGAAGCTTTCTTT. Supplemented by reference TRBV7-3 and TRBJ1-1, the full variable domain reads GAGVSQTPSNKVTEKGKYVELRCDPISGHTALYWYRQSLGQGPEFLIYFQGTGAADDSGLPNDRFFAVRPEGSVSTLKIQRTERGDSAVYLCASSLQGQNTEAFFGQGTRLTVV.

The chain joins TRBV6-5 to TRBJ1-1, with a possible D match to TRBD1 (5 bases). V was clipped by 7 bases and J by 6 bases, with 15 bases between them. The CDR3 covers 13 residues. CDR1 and CDR2 from the germline V gene are MNHEY and SVGAGI. CDR3 amino acids: CASTVGGRSEAFF. The CDR3 DNA reads as TGTGCCAGCACTGTGGGGGGGAGGTCTGAAGCTTTCTTT.

The chain joins TRBV10-3 to TRBJ1-1; D unclear. V dropped 4 bases and J dropped 8 bases, with 8 bases sitting between them. This CDR3 spans 11 amino acids. Looked up from germline, CDR1 is ENHRY and CDR2 is SYGVKD. CDR3: CAISGAAEAFF. In DNA, the CDR3 is TGTGCCATCAGTGGGGCCGCCGAAGCTTTCTTT.

This clone appeared many times. In nucleotides, the CDR3 is TGTGCCAGCAGCTTAGTGACGGGTCGGGGCAATCAGCCCCAGCATTTT. Its protein is CASSLVTGRGNQPQHF. The chain is built from TRBV7-2 and TRBJ1-5; D not certain. CDR3 size: 16 residues. Trimming took 1 base from V and 2 from J, leaving 12 bases between them. The germline V gene has CDR1 SGHTA and CDR2 FQGNSA.

Only one count was recorded for this clone. The chain joins TRBV7-2 to TRBJ2-3; D is undetermined. Trimming removed 5 bases at V and 5 bases at J, with 5 bases between. Germline V lookup: CDR1 SGHTA, CDR2 FQGNSA. This CDR3 contains 11 residues. This chain's CDR3 is CASSRGDTQYF. DNA of the CDR3: TGTGCCAGCAGCCGCGGAGATACGCAGTATTTT.

CDR3 residues: CASSPGTGTVKPQHF. The CDR3 nucleotides are TGTGCCAGCAGCCCCGGGACAGGGACTGTTAAGCCCCAGCATTTT. The rearrangement links TRBV7-8 to TRBJ1-5; 9 bases match TRBD1. Trimming at V came to 5 bases and at J to 8 bases, leaving 10 bases not matched to a gene. This CDR3 has 15 residues. Germline V gene lookup returns CDR1 SGHVS and CDR2 FQNEAQ.

Only a few counts were recorded for this clone. The J gene is TRBJ2-3, the V gene TRBV5-4, with TRBD2 matching 12 bases. Germline V gene sequence: CDR1 SGHNT, CDR2 YYREEE (reference sequence). Trimming at V came to 3 bases and at J to 3 bases, leaving 11 bases not matched to a gene. The CDR3 has 18 amino acids. CDR3 protein: CASSSGTSGFLRTDTQYF. CDR3 nucleotide sequence: TGTGCCAGCAGCTCCGGGACTAGCGGGTTCCTTCGGACAGATACGCAGTATTTT.